This TCR beta chain was identified during a study of blood T cell repertoires in COVID-19. Overall study context: Material from acute and convalescent COVID-19 was sourced from the United States, Italy and Spain. Sources were T cells, B-cell-depleted T cells, or PBMCs; the material itself was cDNA or gDNA.

Authors' methods: Nucleated cell number was recorded as an estimate derived from reference gene primer amplification. Sequencing was performed with immunoSEQ multiplex PCR; in TCRdb, only in-frame clones are kept and a portion is missing. V and J calls and clone size are those listed in that table; D and trimming were worked out from the DNA. The profile shows fewer than 150,000 clones, about 77% of them singletons. The origin of this receptor is a man older than 75 with acute or convalescent COVID-19. Material: peripheral blood.

The CDR3 DNA is TGTGCCAGCAGCTCTTTACAGGGGGATGAAAAACTGTTTTTT. The encoded protein is CASSSLQGDEKLFF. The rearrangement links TRBV7-6 to TRBJ1-4; 8 bases are shared with TRBD1. J gave up 6 bases and V 4 bases, and 4 bases lay outside the gene matches. This CDR3 comprises 14 residues. CDR1 is SGHVS and CDR2 is FNYEAQ in the germline V gene.